The source of this T cell receptor beta chain is a study of blood T cell repertoires in COVID-19. CDR3 length equals 16 residues. The germline V gene has CDR1 SSHAT and CDR2 FNYEAQ (reference sequence). After removal of 5 bases from V and 0 bases from J, the junction contained 6 bases not matched to a gene. Here immunoSEQ multiplex PCR was the method, and the copy in TCRdb shows in-frame clones only, minus some. The table lists 150,000 to 200,000 clones, more than 75% of them singletons, with 4.5% to 7.5% in the top ten. This rearrangement joins TRBV7-7 to TRBJ2-5; 10 bases are shared with TRBD2. The sequenced sample consisted of PBMCs or T cells enriched from blood (not recorded which). This clonotype was obtained from a man aged 35 to 55 who had recovered from COVID-19. Written as DNA, the CDR3 is TGTGCCAGCAGCCGCAATAGCGGGGGGAACCAAGAGACCCAGTACTTC. Encoded protein: CASSRNSGGNQETQYF.